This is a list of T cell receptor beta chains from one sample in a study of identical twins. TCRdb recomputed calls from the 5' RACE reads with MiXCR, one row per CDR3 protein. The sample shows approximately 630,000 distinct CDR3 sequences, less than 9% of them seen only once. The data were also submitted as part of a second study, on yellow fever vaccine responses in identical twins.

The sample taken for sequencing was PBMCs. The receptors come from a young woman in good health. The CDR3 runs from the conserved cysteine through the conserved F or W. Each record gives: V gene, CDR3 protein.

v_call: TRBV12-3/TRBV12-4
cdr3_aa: CASKDNLHGYTF

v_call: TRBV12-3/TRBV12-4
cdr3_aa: CASSFTGKVYEQYF

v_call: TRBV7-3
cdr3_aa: CASSLNPGLAGAKNIQYF

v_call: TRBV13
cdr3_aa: CASSFPGRTGKNTGELFF

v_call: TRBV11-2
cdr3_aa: CASSLGGISYEQYF

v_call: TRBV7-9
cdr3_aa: CASSFVGLNNEQFF

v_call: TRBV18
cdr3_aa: CASSPDNSGNTIYF

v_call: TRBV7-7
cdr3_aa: CASSYRTGEEVFF

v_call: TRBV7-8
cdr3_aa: CASSTGTSPGENIQYF

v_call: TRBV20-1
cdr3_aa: CSATVSWADTEAFF

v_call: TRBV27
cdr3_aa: CASRELPGQAKWDEQYF

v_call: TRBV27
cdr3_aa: CASSFASGYEQYF

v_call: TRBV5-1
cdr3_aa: CASSKSGENSGELFF

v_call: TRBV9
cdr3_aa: CASSVEGAANYGYTF

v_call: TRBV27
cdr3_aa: CAGSFWTGGFYNEQFF

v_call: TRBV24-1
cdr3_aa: CATSDFLGQETQYF

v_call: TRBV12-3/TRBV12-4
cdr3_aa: CASSFRVVSTGELFF

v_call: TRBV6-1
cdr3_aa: CASRRGRTEAFF

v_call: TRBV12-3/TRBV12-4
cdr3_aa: CASIAGTSRHNEQFF

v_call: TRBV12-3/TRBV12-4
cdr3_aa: CASSPSGKAGNEQFF

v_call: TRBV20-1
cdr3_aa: CSANGAGVGGELFF

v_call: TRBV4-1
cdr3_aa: CASSLRVLNEKLFF

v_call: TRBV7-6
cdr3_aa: CASSLGITGTANAEKLFF

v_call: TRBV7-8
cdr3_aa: CASSLMGATGNTIYF

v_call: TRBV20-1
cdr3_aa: CSARTSGKDTGELFF

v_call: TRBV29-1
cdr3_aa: CSVGTGGLEQYF

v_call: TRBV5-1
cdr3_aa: CASSTTRSSYNEQFF

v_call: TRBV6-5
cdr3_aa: CASSYSGFQNTEAFF

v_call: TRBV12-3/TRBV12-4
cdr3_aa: CASSPGQGFHEQYF

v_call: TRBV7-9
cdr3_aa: CASSSGQLYTEAFF

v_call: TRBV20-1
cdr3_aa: CSAGPLRGTGLANNEQFF

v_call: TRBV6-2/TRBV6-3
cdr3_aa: CASSYVPGRGSLWEAKNIQYF

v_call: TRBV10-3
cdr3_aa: CAISGSGGSQETQYF

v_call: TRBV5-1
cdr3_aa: CASSWSGGSSYEQYF

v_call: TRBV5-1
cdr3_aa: CASSLAGWNTEAFF

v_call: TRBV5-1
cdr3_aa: CASSLATGREQFF

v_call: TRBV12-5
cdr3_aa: CASGFSSGETQYF